These T cell receptor beta chains were read from a single sample in a study of tumor and adjacent non-tumor tissue in lung cancer. TCRdb recomputed calls from the multiplex PCR reads with MiXCR, one row per CDR3 protein. The table shows approximately 79,000 distinct CDR3 sequences, with approximately 57% occurring only once. The sequencing input was lung tumor tissue. These receptors were taken from a man in his sixties or seventies with non-small cell lung cancer. Both conserved end residues are part of each CDR3. The order of the fields is J gene, V gene, CDR3 protein.

J gene: TRBJ2-1
V gene: TRBV5-1
CDR3 protein: CASRLGLAGVVEQFF

J gene: TRBJ2-1
V gene: TRBV11-2
CDR3 protein: CTSSLGGSGWYNEQFF

J gene: TRBJ2-7
V gene: TRBV4-1
CDR3 protein: CASNQVDSHEQYF

J gene: TRBJ2-1
V gene: TRBV29-1
CDR3 protein: CRAGAAGSNEQFF

J gene: TRBJ2-7
V gene: TRBV11-2
CDR3 protein: CTSSRTGGSEDEQYF

J gene: TRBJ2-5
V gene: TRBV11-2
CDR3 protein: CASSSLGQGQRQETQYF

J gene: TRBJ2-3
V gene: TRBV29-1
CDR3 protein: CSAVLGNTGTQYF

J gene: TRBJ2-3
V gene: TRBV29-1
CDR3 protein: CSVAGTQNTDTQYF

J gene: TRBJ1-1
V gene: TRBV23-1
CDR3 protein: CASSQILGTGERNTEAFF

J gene: TRBJ1-6
V gene: TRBV2
CDR3 protein: CASKTALNSPLHF

J gene: TRBJ2-1
V gene: TRBV5-4
CDR3 protein: CASNLAGQGSNKQFF

J gene: NA
V gene: TRBV5-1
CDR3 protein: CASSLGEGLDEQFF

J gene: TRBJ1-2
V gene: TRBV6-1
CDR3 protein: CASSRSGTGVNQGYTF

J gene: TRBJ2-3
V gene: TRBV7-8
CDR3 protein: CASSLEGASTDTQYF

J gene: TRBJ2-3
V gene: TRBV2
CDR3 protein: CASSAPTGVRTDTQYF

J gene: TRBJ2-1
V gene: TRBV6-1
CDR3 protein: CASSGRAGRVYNEQFF

J gene: TRBJ1-5
V gene: TRBV7-9
CDR3 protein: CASSSGQGIRPQHF

J gene: TRBJ2-7
V gene: TRBV4-2
CDR3 protein: CASSHPGGGREQHF

J gene: TRBJ2-3
V gene: TRBV12-3/TRBV12-4
CDR3 protein: CASSWRLAGIIDTQYF

J gene: TRBJ2-3
V gene: TRBV12-3/TRBV12-4
CDR3 protein: CVSKTSGADTQYF

J gene: TRBJ2-6
V gene: TRBV12-3/TRBV12-4
CDR3 protein: CASSFTSGANVLTF

J gene: TRBJ2-1
V gene: TRBV11-2
CDR3 protein: CASSLATLAYEQLF

J gene: TRBJ1-5
V gene: TRBV6-5
CDR3 protein: CDSSPDRANQSQHF

J gene: TRBJ1-1
V gene: TRBV10-3
CDR3 protein: CAISEGGDLLNTEAFF

J gene: TRBJ1-5
V gene: TRBV29-1
CDR3 protein: CSVGGTGDQPQHF

J gene: TRBJ1-1
V gene: TRBV5-1
CDR3 protein: CASRRGQGKMVTEAFF

J gene: TRBJ2-5
V gene: TRBV30
CDR3 protein: CACSVQSGRETQYF

J gene: TRBJ1-5
V gene: TRBV24-1
CDR3 protein: CATSARANNQAQHF

J gene: TRBJ2-4
V gene: TRBV20-1
CDR3 protein: CSARTSGAKNIQYF

J gene: TRBJ1-5
V gene: TRBV20-1
CDR3 protein: CSASYERAGGRRQPQHF

J gene: TRBJ2-1
V gene: TRBV28
CDR3 protein: CASTSPAGEVYNEQFF

J gene: TRBJ1-2
V gene: TRBV6-6
CDR3 protein: CASSYRSTGYTF

J gene: TRBJ1-6
V gene: TRBV10-2
CDR3 protein: CASSEKGKNNSPLHF

J gene: TRBJ1-5
V gene: TRBV4-2
CDR3 protein: CASSQGRMQGMSNQPQRF

J gene: TRBJ2-2
V gene: TRBV20-1
CDR3 protein: CSALDNDTGEPYF

J gene: TRBJ2-2
V gene: TRBV11-2
CDR3 protein: CVSNPQGTGELLF

J gene: TRBJ1-1
V gene: TRBV11-3
CDR3 protein: CASSRCVTNMNTEASF

J gene: TRBJ1-4
V gene: TRBV5-1
CDR3 protein: CASSLDQGAGIEKLFF

J gene: TRBJ1-2
V gene: TRBV29-1
CDR3 protein: CTDRTQMGAYGCTF

J gene: TRBJ2-7
V gene: TRBV7-9
CDR3 protein: CASSPLTSSYEQYF

J gene: TRBJ2-1
V gene: TRBV5-1
CDR3 protein: CATSSRGSYNEQFF

J gene: TRBJ2-2
V gene: TRBV11-2
CDR3 protein: CASSLYWTGLPNTGKLFF

J gene: TRBJ2-1
V gene: TRBV6-5
CDR3 protein: CASTQRGVSYNEQFF

J gene: TRBJ2-7
V gene: TRBV20-1
CDR3 protein: CSRSGTGPYKQYF

J gene: TRBJ1-2
V gene: TRBV14
CDR3 protein: CASSSARGWNYGYTF

J gene: TRBJ1-5
V gene: TRBV6-5
CDR3 protein: CASSYSGGNKPQHF

J gene: TRBJ2-5
V gene: TRBV12-5
CDR3 protein: CASSRGRALQETQYF

J gene: TRBJ2-3
V gene: TRBV29-1
CDR3 protein: CSAVRISDTQYF

J gene: TRBJ2-2
V gene: TRBV6-4
CDR3 protein: CASSDSRQPNTGELFF

J gene: TRBJ2-2
V gene: TRBV11-2
CDR3 protein: CTSSSGGGRAGELFF

J gene: TRBJ1-3
V gene: TRBV30
CDR3 protein: CVWNWGGNAGNTTYF

J gene: TRBJ2-1
V gene: TRBV5-1
CDR3 protein: CASSFGAAEQFF

J gene: TRBJ1-6
V gene: TRBV20-1
CDR3 protein: CSARVTGNSPLHF

J gene: TRBJ2-7
V gene: TRBV20-1
CDR3 protein: CTAGSWGGFGYEQYF

J gene: TRBJ1-2
V gene: TRBV7-8
CDR3 protein: CASSTSLGQGSYTF

J gene: TRBJ2-2
V gene: TRBV10-3
CDR3 protein: CDNSVTGGGELFF